This T cell receptor beta chain stems from a study of T-cell memory formation after mild COVID-19. Study-level background: Among the donors, TCR clusters were largely specific to each donor.

One entry per CDR3 protein results from TCRdb running MiXCR on the 5' RACE reads. The data hold 30,000 to 45,000 distinct CDR3 sequences, with roughly 10% observed a single time. Concerning this clonotype itself: With a much larger clone just one base away, this may be a read error.

The CDR3 runs to 23 residues. V lost 1 base, J lost 0 bases, and 23 bases stayed unmatched. From germline, CDR1 is LGHNA and CDR2 YSLEER. The chain is built from TRBV4-3 and TRBJ2-3, with 9 bases that match TRBD2. The sequence was obtained from a man between 18 and 35 years old who had mild COVID-19 (a few samples of this study predate the infection). Cell type and time point are not known. Material: PBMCs or a T cell subset sorted from them (not recorded which). The DNA for the CDR3 is TGCGCCAGCAGCCAAGTCTCAAGGATAGCGGGGGAAAAACGCCCGGCTAGCACAGATACGCAGTATTTT. Protein sequence: CASSQVSRIAGEKRPASTDTQYF.